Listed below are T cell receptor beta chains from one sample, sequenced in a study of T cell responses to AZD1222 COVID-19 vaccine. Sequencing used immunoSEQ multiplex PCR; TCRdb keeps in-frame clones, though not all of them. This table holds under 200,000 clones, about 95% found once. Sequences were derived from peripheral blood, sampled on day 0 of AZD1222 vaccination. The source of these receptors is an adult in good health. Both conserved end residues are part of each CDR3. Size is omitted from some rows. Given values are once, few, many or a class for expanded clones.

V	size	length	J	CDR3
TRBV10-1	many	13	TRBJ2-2	CASSETDTGELFF
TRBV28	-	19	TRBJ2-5	CASSFVPVGAKGNGETQYF
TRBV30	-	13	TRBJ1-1	CAWSEQANTEAFF
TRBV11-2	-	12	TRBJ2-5	CASSLVDRTQYF
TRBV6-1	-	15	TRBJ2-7	CASSEDLGGPYEQYF
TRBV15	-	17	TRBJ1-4	CATSRPSEAILNEKLFF
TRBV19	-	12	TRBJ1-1	CASSIGNTEAFF
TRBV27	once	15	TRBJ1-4	CASAGRSGTNEKLFF
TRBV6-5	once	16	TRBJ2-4	CASSLHSGRAKNIQYF
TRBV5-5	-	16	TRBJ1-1	CASSWGGSLGDTEAFF
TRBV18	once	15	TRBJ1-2	CASSPRHAANYGYTF
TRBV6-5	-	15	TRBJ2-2	CASSPNGLNTGELFF
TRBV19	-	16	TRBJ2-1	CASSIGSGAFYNEQFF
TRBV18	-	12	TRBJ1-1	CASSRQDTEAFF
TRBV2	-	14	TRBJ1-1	CASSAGWGNTEAFF
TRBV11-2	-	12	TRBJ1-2	CASSSPGTGYTF
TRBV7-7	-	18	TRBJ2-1	CASSLLLSGDSSYNEQFF
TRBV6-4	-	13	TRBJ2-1	CASSAGDYNEQFF
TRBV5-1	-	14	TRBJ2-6	CASSLGAGANVLTF
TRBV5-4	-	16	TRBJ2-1	CASSLGGYGPYNEQFF
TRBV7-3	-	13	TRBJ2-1	CASSSRGVDEQFF
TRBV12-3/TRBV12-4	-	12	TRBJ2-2	CASDSRSGELFF
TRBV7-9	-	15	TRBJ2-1	CASSLASAGTDEQFF
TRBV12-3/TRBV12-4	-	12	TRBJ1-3	CASSFLGNTIYF
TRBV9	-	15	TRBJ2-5	CASSVTSLGGETQYF
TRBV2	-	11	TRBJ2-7	CASSEEGRQYF
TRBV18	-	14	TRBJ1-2	CASSTGTEGYGYTF
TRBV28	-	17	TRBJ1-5	CASSQSTLRESHQPQHF
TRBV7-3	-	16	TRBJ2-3	CASSLSLRGATDTQYF
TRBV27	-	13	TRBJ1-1	CASSFRWDTEAFF
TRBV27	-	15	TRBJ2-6	CASSLVGTGANVLTF
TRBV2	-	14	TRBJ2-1	CASSVSLAVNEQFF